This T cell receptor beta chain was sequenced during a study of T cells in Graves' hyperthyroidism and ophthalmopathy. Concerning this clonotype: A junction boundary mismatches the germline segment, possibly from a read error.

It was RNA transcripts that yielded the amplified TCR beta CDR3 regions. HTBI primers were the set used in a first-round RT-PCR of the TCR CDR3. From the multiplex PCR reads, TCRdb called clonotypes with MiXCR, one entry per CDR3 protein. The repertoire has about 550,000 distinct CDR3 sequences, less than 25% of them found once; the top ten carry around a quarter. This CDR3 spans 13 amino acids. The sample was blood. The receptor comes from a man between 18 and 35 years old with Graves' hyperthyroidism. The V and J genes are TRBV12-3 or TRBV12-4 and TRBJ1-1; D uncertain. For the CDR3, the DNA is TGTGCCGGCAGTTTTTTGATGAACACTGAAGCTTTCTTT. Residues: CAGSFLMNTEAFF.